A single sample is the source of the 11 T cell receptor beta chains below, sequenced in a study of shared clonotypes between healthy human individuals. CD8 cells regarded as naive lacked CD45RO, were positively chosen for CCR7, and omitted terminally differentiated effector memory CD45RA+ cells. The protocol was immunoSEQ multiplex PCR, while the TCRdb copy is restricted to in-frame clones and leaves out a portion. This sample yields 1.5 million to 2.5 million clones, of which approximately 95% are seen a single time; 1.2% belongs to the top ten. Specimen: naive CD8+ T cells sorted from blood. The origin of the receptors is a man younger than 35 in good health.

The chain carries TRBV5-6 and TRBJ2-7, with TRBD1 identical over 7 bases. After removal of 3 bases from V and 0 bases from J, the junction contained 15 bases not matched to a gene. Germline V gene sequence: CDR1 SGHDT, CDR2 YYEEEE. This CDR3 region has 18 residues. CDR3 residues: CASSSDRTDWEVSYEQYF. Written as DNA, the CDR3 is TGTGCCAGCAGCTCGGACAGGACCGATTGGGAAGTCTCCTACGAGCAGTACTTC.

V and J are TRBV5-1 and TRBJ1-2; TRBD1 matches 8 bases. Germline CDR1 and CDR2: SGHRS and YFSETQ. V dropped 4 bases and J dropped 5; count of bases not matched to a gene: 13. This CDR3 comprises 16 residues. The chain's CDR3 is CASSVGQGLWGYGYTF. CDR3 DNA: TGCGCCAGCAGCGTCGGACAGGGCCTGTGGGGTTATGGCTACACCTTC. Supplemented by reference TRBV5-1 and TRBJ1-2, the full variable domain reads KAGVTQTPRYLIKTRGQQVTLSCSPISGHRSVSWYQQTPGQGLQFLFEYFSETQRNKGNFPGRFSGRQFSNSRSEMNVSTLELGDSALYLCASSVGQGLWGYGYTFGSGTRLTVV.

The rearrangement links TRBV5-6 to TRBJ1-1, with 7 bases aligning to TRBD1. J gave up 7 bases and V 6 bases, and 9 bases lay outside the gene matches. Germline V gene data show CDR1 as SGHDT and CDR2 as YYEEEE. This CDR3 spans 13 amino acids. The CDR3 nucleotides read TGTGCCAGCAATCCACAGGGGTTGGGTGAAGCTTTCTTT. Translation: CASNPQGLGEAFF.

In the case of this clone: The same CDR3 can be traced to other DNA sequences in this sample. J is TRBJ2-7 and V is TRBV4-1; 10 bases align to TRBD1. Germline CDR1 reads MGHRA; CDR2 reads YSYEKL. The CDR3 extends over 15 amino acids. J gave up 3 bases and V 3 bases, and 5 bases lay outside the gene matches. The CDR3 nucleotides read TGCGCCAGCAGCCAGGTTGGGACAGGGGACTACGAGCAGTACTTC. It translates to CASSQVGTGDYEQYF.

V gene TRBV5-6 combines with J gene TRBJ1-2; the D is unclear. The CDR3 totals 14 residues. The germline CDR1 and CDR2 sequences are SGHDT and YYEEEE. V lost 0 bases to trimming and J lost 3 bases, with 9 bases between them. CDR3 amino acids: CASSLGADYYGYTF. As DNA, the CDR3 is TGTGCCAGCAGCTTGGGGGCAGACTACTATGGCTACACCTTC. Full variable domain (rest looked up from reference TRBV5-6 and TRBJ1-2): DAGVTQSPTHLIKTRGQQVTLRCSPKSGHDTVSWYQQALGQGPQFIFQYYEEEERQRGNFPDRFSGHQFPNYSSELNVNALLLGDSALYLCASSLGADYYGYTFGSGTRLTVV.

V gene TRBV4-1 combines with J gene TRBJ1-5; D gene ambiguous. Trimming took off 3 bases at V and 2 bases at J, with 14 bases between the two ends. This CDR3 comprises 16 residues. Germline CDR1 reads MGHRA; CDR2 reads YSYEKL. DNA of the CDR3: TGCGCCAGCAGCCACGGCAACCCCCAGGGCAATCAGCCCCAGCATTTT. Protein: CASSHGNPQGNQPQHF.

The CDR3 here is CASSLVGSSLYNEQFF. For the CDR3, the DNA is TGTGCCAGCAGCTTAGTGGGGTCCTCGCTTTACAATGAGCAGTTCTTC. This chain connects TRBV7-2 to TRBJ2-1, with unresolved D. The ends were cut back, 1 base at V and 4 bases at J, with 14 bases in the middle. Germline V lookup: CDR1 SGHTA, CDR2 FQGNSA. The CDR3 is 16 amino acids.

The CDR3 nucleotides read TGTGCCAGCAGCTCTTCGACAGATAGAAACACCATATATTTT. Its translation is CASSSSTDRNTIYF. This chain uses TRBV11-2 with TRBJ1-3; tentative D call: TRBD1 (5 bases). V was trimmed by 4 bases and J by 5 bases, leaving 12 bases between them. CDR1 SGHAT and CDR2 FQNNGV come from the germline V gene. This CDR3 has 14 amino acids.

A note on this clone: The same CDR3 also results from other DNA sequences found in this sample. The genes are TRBV18 and TRBJ2-3; D remains unclear. CDR3 length: 13 amino acids. V lost 2 bases to trimming and J lost 3 bases, with 6 bases between them. Germline-derived CDR1 and CDR2 are KGHSH and LQKENI. Here the CDR3 DNA reads TGTGCCAGCTCACCAGGGCCTACAGATACGCAGTATTTT. Its protein product is CASSPGPTDTQYF.

The DNA for the CDR3 is TGTGCCAGCAGCCCCAGGGAGACGGACAGGGCCTACGAGCAGTACTTC. It yields the protein CASSPRETDRAYEQYF. The V gene is TRBV7-9, the J gene TRBJ2-7; 8 nucleotides line up with TRBD1. V gave up 5 bases and J gave up 2 bases; unmatched junction bases: 11. The CDR3 sequence is 16 residues long. Looked up from germline, CDR1 is SEHNR and CDR2 is FQNEAQ (reference sequence).

This sequence joins TRBV13 and TRBJ2-3, with 7 bases that match TRBD2. Germline V gene lookup returns CDR1 PRHDT and CDR2 FYEKMQ (reference sequence). V gave up 4 bases and J gave up 4 bases; unmatched junction bases: 11. The CDR3 is made up of 16 amino acids. CDR3 region: CASSSPSGGGADTQYF. In DNA, the CDR3 is TGTGCCAGCAGCTCCCCCTCGGGGGGAGGAGCAGATACGCAGTATTTT.